The 30 T cell receptor beta chains below come from one sample, sequenced in a study of blood T cells in healthy people across ages. A J-beta primer mix and a sample-barcoded 5' primer were used in a second PCR of about 7 to 11 cycles. TCRdb called the 5' RACE reads again in MiXCR, with one record for every CDR3 protein. The profile covers about 1 million distinct CDR3 sequences, with 45% appearing a single time and approximately 17% taken by the ten largest. The specimen sequenced was blood. The source of these receptors is a woman aged 60-75 years in good health.

This clonotype was seen more than once but under ten times. J is TRBJ2-7 and V is TRBV20-1; 7 positions match TRBD2. This CDR3 is built from 14 residues. The junction had 12 bases not matched to a gene; V was cut back by 6 bases and J by 4 bases. CDR1 and CDR2 (germline): DFQATT, SNEGSKA (reference sequence). CDR3 nucleotides: TGCAGTGCCGAGCCCCATACTAGCGAGTACGAGCAGTACTTC. It specifies CSAEPHTSEYEQYF.

The V and J genes are TRBV5-1 and TRBJ2-1, with a weak D call TRBD1 (6 bases). Trimming cost V 0 bases and J 6 bases, with 10 bases left between them. CDR3 length equals 14 residues. Germline V gene data show CDR1 as SGHRS and CDR2 as YFSETQ. The CDR3 spells CASSLVGALNEQFF. CDR3 sequence (DNA): TGCGCCAGCAGCTTGGTGGGGGCGCTCAATGAGCAGTTCTTC.

This clonotype was recorded a few times. The chain couples TRBV12-3 or TRBV12-4 to TRBJ1-2; possible D gene TRBD1, 5 bases. This CDR3 is built from 15 residues. Deletions cut 2 bases from V and 8 bases from J, with 18 bases between. The CDR3 DNA is TGTGCCAGCAGTTTATATCTTAGGGCAGGGCCCGGCTACACCTTC. It translates to CASSLYLRAGPGYTF.

V is TRBV10-1 and J is TRBJ2-1; D ambiguous. The V end was cut by 5 bases, the J end by 0 bases, with 11 bases between. In germline, CDR1 is WNHNN, CDR2 SYGVQD (reference sequence). The CDR3 covers 15 residues. This CDR3 is CASSNRVLSYNEQFF. The CDR3 DNA reads as TGCGCCAGCAGTAACCGGGTCCTCTCCTACAATGAGCAGTTCTTC.

This clonotype has only one observation. This chain joins TRBV7-6 and TRBJ2-5; 9 bases are shared with TRBD1. The last part of the DNA fits TRBJ2-7 better; the J call may be wrong. This CDR3 contains 14 residues. Germline lookup yields CDR1 SGHVS and CDR2 FNYEAQ. This CDR3 reads CASTPGQGSNEQYF. The DNA for the CDR3 is TGTGCCAGCACACCCGGACAGGGGAGCAACGAGCAGTACTTC.

V gene TRBV29-1 combines with J gene TRBJ2-7; D ambiguous. The CDR3 contains 13 residues. Germline V gene data show CDR1 as SQVTM and CDR2 as ANQGSEA. The V end lost 5 bases, the J end lost 0 bases, and 11 bases lay between the germline ends. The CDR3 here is CSVNSPTSYEQYF. The CDR3 region has the DNA TGCAGCGTTAATTCGCCCACCTCCTACGAGCAGTACTTC.

The J gene is TRBJ1-5, the V gene TRBV6-1; TRBD1 agrees at 9 bases. Trimming cost V 4 bases and J 5 bases; bases outside gene matches: 6. CDR3 length equals 15 residues. CDR1 MNHNS and CDR2 SASEGT come from the germline V gene. CDR3 sequence (DNA): TGTGCCAGCAGTGCCGGGACAGGGATAGATCAGCCCCAGCATTTT. The encoded protein is CASSAGTGIDQPQHF.

The chain couples TRBV28 to TRBJ1-2, with 7 bases aligning to TRBD1. Germline trimming cut 5 bases from V and 5 bases from J; bases unmatched to any gene: 8. The CDR3 has 14 amino acids. Germline lookup yields CDR1 MDHEN and CDR2 SYDVKM. The CDR3 region has the DNA TGTGCCAGCAGTCGCCGGGACAGTTTTTATGGCTACACCTTC. It specifies CASSRRDSFYGYTF.

The V call is TRBV10-3, the J call TRBJ1-6; D is unresolved. The CDR3 is made up of 15 amino acids. Trimming stripped 8 bases from V and 8 bases from J, with 19 bases between. CDR1 is ENHRY and CDR2 is SYGVKD in the germline V gene. The CDR3 DNA sequence: TGTGCCATCGAAGAGGGCCCCCCGAGCGATTCACCCCTCCACTTT. Protein: CAIEEGPPSDSPLHF.

In this sample, this clonotype turned up a few times. The chain is built from TRBV6-6 and TRBJ2-3, with TRBD2 matching over 9 bases. V trimming: 5 bases; J trimming: 6 bases; junction bases outside the gene matches: 9. There are 15 residues in the CDR3. Germline assignment: CDR1 MNHNY and CDR2 SVGAGI (reference sequence). The chain's CDR3 is CASSHLAGVKDTQYF. For the CDR3, the DNA is TGTGCCAGCAGTCATTTAGCGGGAGTAAAGGATACGCAGTATTTT.

This chain joins TRBV7-9 and TRBJ2-7; either TRBD1 or TRBD2 may supply D (5 bases each). The CDR3 has 15 amino acids. Germline CDR1 is SEHNR and CDR2 is FQNEAQ (reference sequence). Trimming took off 5 bases at V and 1 base at J, with 15 bases between the two ends. The CDR3 loop is CASSLPPGPSYEQYF. DNA for the CDR3: TGTGCCAGCAGCCTCCCGCCGGGACCTTCCTACGAGCAGTACTTC.

This clonotype occurred a few times. For the CDR3, the DNA is TGTGCCATCAGCGAGGGCCCTCGAGAGACCCAGTACTTC. As protein: CAISEGPRETQYF. This chain links TRBV10-3 with TRBJ2-5; a weak D match, TRBD2 (5 bases). Germline CDR1 is ENHRY and CDR2 is SYGVKD. Between the trimmed V and J ends, which lost 6 bases and 4 bases, there was a span of 12 bases. The CDR3 loop spans 13 amino acids.

The table lists this clonotype with a few counts. The chain combines TRBV20-1 with TRBJ2-7; no reliable D call. The J call could be wrong; TRBJ2-5 is a better fit for the DNA end. CDR1 is DFQATT and CDR2 is SNEGSKA in the germline V gene (reference sequence). This CDR3 region has 17 residues. As DNA, the CDR3 is TGCAGTGCTAGAGACCCCATCGAGGACGGAGATATGGGGACCCAGTACTTC. Translated, it gives CSARDPIEDGDMGTQYF.

This clonotype was seen at least ten times. J is TRBJ2-4 and V is TRBV11-2; the D gene is possibly TRBD1 (7 bases). There are 17 residues in the CDR3. CDR1 and CDR2 from the germline V gene are SGHAT and FQNNGV. With 5 bases removed from V and 0 bases from J, the gap between germline ends came to 17 bases. The CDR3, as DNA: TGTGCCAGCAGCACCCACCAGGGGGGCTTAGCCAAAAACATTCAGTACTTC. This encodes CASSTHQGGLAKNIQYF.

The count of this clonotype is one. V and J are TRBV28 and TRBJ1-2, with 7 bases lining up with TRBD1. The germline CDR1 and CDR2 sequences are MDHEN and SYDVKM. The CDR3 covers 14 residues. Unmatched junction bases numbered 3, after V lost 1 base and J lost 4 bases. CDR3 DNA sequence: TGTGCCAGCAGTTTATACAGGGGAACCTATGGCTACACCTTC. This encodes CASSLYRGTYGYTF.

This clonotype has more than one count but fewer than ten. The genes are TRBV20-1 and TRBJ2-5, with TRBD2 matching over 7 bases. The end of the DNA is better explained by TRBJ2-7, so the J call may be wrong. This CDR3 is 14 amino acids long. Germline CDR1 is DFQATT and CDR2 is SNEGSKA (reference sequence). CDR3 in DNA: TGCAGTGCTAGAGATCGCGGGAGTGAGTACGAGCAGTACTTC. The encoded protein is CSARDRGSEYEQYF.

Only a few counts were recorded for this clonotype. This rearrangement joins TRBV9 to TRBJ1-1; D not resolved. Between the trimmed V and J ends, which lost 0 bases and 0 bases, there was a span of 12 bases. CDR1 is SGDLS and CDR2 is YYNGEE in the germline V gene. There are 16 residues in the CDR3. DNA of the CDR3: TGTGCCAGCAGCGTAGCCAGACGTCATTTGAACACTGAAGCTTTCTTT. It is translated as CASSVARRHLNTEAFF.

The chain carries TRBV24-1 and TRBJ2-1; 7 bases line up with TRBD2. V lost 1 base, J lost 0 bases, and 5 bases stayed unmatched. CDR3 length: 17 residues. The germline V gene has CDR1 KGHDR and CDR2 SFDVKD. The CDR3 sequence: CATSDLSGDRSYNEQFF. CDR3 bases: TGTGCCACCAGTGATTTAAGCGGGGACCGCTCCTACAATGAGCAGTTCTTC.

This chain links TRBV6-5 with TRBJ1-4, with D tentatively TRBD1 (6 bases). The CDR3 spans 16 residues. Trimming took 1 base from V and 2 from J, leaving 11 bases between them. Germline V gene data show CDR1 as MNHEY and CDR2 as SVGAGI. The CDR3 region is CASSYFPRGTNEKLFF. In DNA form, the CDR3 reads TGTGCCAGCAGTTACTTCCCCAGGGGCACTAATGAAAAACTGTTTTTT.

The chain links TRBV6-2 or TRBV6-3 to TRBJ2-5; maybe TRBD2 (6 bases). The germline V gene encodes CDR1 MNHEY and CDR2 SVGEGT. V lost 0 bases and J lost 1, with 15 bases in between. The CDR3 length is 17 residues. The CDR3 sequence is CASSYSVQGTSQETQYF. In DNA, the CDR3 is TGTGCCAGCAGTTACTCGGTGCAAGGGACTTCCCAAGAGACCCAGTACTTC.

The table lists this clonotype with a count of one. The chain combines TRBV12-5 with TRBJ2-2; 8 nucleotides align to TRBD2. Germline trimming cut 6 bases from V and 4 bases from J; bases unmatched to any gene: 16. Germline assignment: CDR1 LGHNT and CDR2 FRNRAP. The CDR3 sequence is 18 residues long. The CDR3 sequence is CASGTFQSGTSVTGELFF. For the CDR3, the DNA is TGTGCTAGTGGCACCTTCCAATCCGGGACTAGTGTCACCGGGGAGCTGTTTTTT.

The chain links TRBV20-1 to TRBJ2-3; 11 nucleotides match TRBD2. Germline V gene lookup returns CDR1 DFQATT and CDR2 SNEGSKA (reference sequence). V was pared by 2 bases and J by 0 bases, with 1 base of the junction left unmatched. This CDR3 region has 15 residues. CDR3 in DNA: TGCAGTGCTAGACTAGCGGGAGGCAGCACAGATACGCAGTATTTT. Amino acid sequence: CSARLAGGSTDTQYF.

This clonotype has a handful of counts. V is TRBV10-3 and J is TRBJ2-1, with 9 bases identical to TRBD2. The CDR3 totals 16 residues. The J segment lost 4 bases and the V segment lost 0 bases, leaving 4 bases of the junction unmatched. CDR1 is ENHRY, CDR2 SYGVKD, per germline. CDR3 DNA sequence: TGTGCCATCAGTGAGTCGAGCGGGAGGCGGTACAATGAGCAGTTCTTC. It is translated as CAISESSGRRYNEQFF.

V and J are TRBV20-1 and TRBJ2-1, with 8 nucleotides matching TRBD2. With the DNA end fitting TRBJ2-7 better, the J assignment may be wrong. The length of the CDR3 is 15 residues. Per the germline V gene, CDR1 is DFQATT and CDR2 is SNEGSKA (reference sequence). In DNA, the CDR3 is TGCAGTGCTAGAGTTTCGGGAGGGCGTTGGAATGAGCAGTACTTC. This encodes CSARVSGGRWNEQYF.

The V and J genes are TRBV10-3 and TRBJ2-3; D unclear. V was trimmed by 3 bases and J by 0 bases, leaving 7 bases between them. This CDR3 comprises 14 residues. Germline assignment: CDR1 ENHRY and CDR2 SYGVKD. CDR3 in amino acids: CAISEPSSTDTQYF. The CDR3 DNA reads TGTGCCATCAGTGAACCCTCTAGCACAGATACGCAGTATTTT.

This chain links TRBV18 with TRBJ2-7; 11 positions match TRBD2. V was clipped by 2 bases and J by 6 bases; unmatched bases: 6. The CDR3 is 15 residues long. Germline CDR1 reads KGHSH; CDR2 reads LQKENI. The CDR3 nucleotides read TGTGCCAGCTCACCAGCAAGACTAGCGGGAAGCGAGCAGTACTTC. This translates into CASSPARLAGSEQYF.

With regard to this clonotype: The DNA is omitted, as the CDR3 cannot be located on it reliably, and the CDR3 follows TCRdb's listing. The chain joins TRBV21-1 to TRBJ1-2; the D call of TRBD1 is as the table states it, not checked on the DNA. TRBV21-1 is a pseudogene. The CDR3 is 17 residues long, ends included. The chain's CDR3 is CASSHHVQGCLNYGCTF.

The rearrangement joins TRBV10-3 to TRBJ2-3; D is uncertain. CDR1 ENHRY and CDR2 SYGVKD come from the germline V gene. There are 11 residues in the CDR3. Deletions cut 4 bases from V and 6 bases from J, with 5 bases between. The CDR3 DNA sequence: TGTGCCATCAGTGGAGTTGATACGCAGTATTTT. It encodes CAISGVDTQYF.

The chain couples TRBV3-1 to TRBJ1-1; 7 nucleotides agree with TRBD1. This CDR3 has 15 residues. Germline V gene data show CDR1 as LGHDT and CDR2 as YNNKEL (reference sequence). With 2 bases clipped from V and 1 base from J, the junction kept 4 bases outside the gene matches. The CDR3 is CASSQPRQGNTEAFF. DNA of the CDR3: TGTGCCAGCAGCCAACCCAGACAGGGGAACACTGAAGCTTTCTTT.

The table lists this clonotype with a few counts. The CDR3: CASSLARIAGGGNEQFF. In DNA form, the CDR3 reads TGCGCCAGCAGCTTGGCCAGGATAGCGGGAGGAGGTAATGAGCAGTTCTTC. This chain uses TRBV5-1 with TRBJ2-1, with TRBD2 matching over 10 bases. CDR3 length equals 17 residues. The junction had 10 bases not matched to a gene; V was cut back by 0 bases and J by 7 bases. Germline V gene sequence: CDR1 SGHRS, CDR2 YFSETQ.